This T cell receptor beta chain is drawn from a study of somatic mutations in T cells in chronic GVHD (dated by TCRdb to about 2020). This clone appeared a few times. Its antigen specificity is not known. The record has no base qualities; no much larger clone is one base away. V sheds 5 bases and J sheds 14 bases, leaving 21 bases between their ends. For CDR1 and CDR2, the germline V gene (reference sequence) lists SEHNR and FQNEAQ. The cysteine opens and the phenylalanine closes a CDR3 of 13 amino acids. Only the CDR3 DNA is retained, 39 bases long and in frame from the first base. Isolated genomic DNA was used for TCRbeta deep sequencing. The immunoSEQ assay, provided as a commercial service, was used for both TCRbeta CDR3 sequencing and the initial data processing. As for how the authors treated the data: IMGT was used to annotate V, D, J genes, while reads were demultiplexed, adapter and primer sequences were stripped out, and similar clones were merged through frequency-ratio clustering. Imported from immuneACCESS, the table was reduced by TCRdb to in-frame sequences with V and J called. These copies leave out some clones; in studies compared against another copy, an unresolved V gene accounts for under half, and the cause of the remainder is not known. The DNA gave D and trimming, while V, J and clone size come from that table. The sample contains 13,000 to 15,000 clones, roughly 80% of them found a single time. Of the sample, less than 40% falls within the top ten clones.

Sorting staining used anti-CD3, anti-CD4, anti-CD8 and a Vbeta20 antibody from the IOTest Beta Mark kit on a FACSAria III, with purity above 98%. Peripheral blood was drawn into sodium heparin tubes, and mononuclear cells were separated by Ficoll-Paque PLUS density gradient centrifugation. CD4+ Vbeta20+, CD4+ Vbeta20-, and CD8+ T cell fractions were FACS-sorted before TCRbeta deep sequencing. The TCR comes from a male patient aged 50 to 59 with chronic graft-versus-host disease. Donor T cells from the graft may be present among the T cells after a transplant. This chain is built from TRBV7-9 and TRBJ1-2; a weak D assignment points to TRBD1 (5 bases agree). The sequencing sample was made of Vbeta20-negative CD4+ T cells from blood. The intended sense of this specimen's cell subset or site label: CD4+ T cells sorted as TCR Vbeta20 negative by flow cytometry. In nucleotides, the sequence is TGTGCCAGCAGCCCTCAAAAGCCCGCGGCAGGGACCTTC. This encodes CASSPQKPAAGTF.